Listed below are T cell receptor beta chains from one sample, sequenced in a study of blood T cells in healthy people across ages. TCRdb re-called the 5' RACE reads with MiXCR, one entry per CDR3 protein. The data hold 1.5 million to 2 million distinct CDR3 sequences, with 28% observed a single time. The sequencing sample was made of blood. The receptors were gathered from a woman aged 30 to 39 in good health. Both conserved end residues are part of each CDR3.

j_call v_call cdr3_aa
TRBJ2-7 TRBV29-1 CSARLAGLAYNEQYF
TRBJ1-2 TRBV5-1 CASGRDGANYGYTF
TRBJ1-5 TRBV3-1 CASSQDGSGDYQPQHF
TRBJ2-1 TRBV7-2 CASSLIRLGTGRYNEQFF
- TRBV10-3 CAIRNGRVEETQYF
TRBJ2-5 TRBV6-1 CASSDVRGNQETQYF
TRBJ1-6 TRBV7-9 CASTLEGQGASPLHF
- TRBV5-5 CASQSTGNNYGQYF
TRBJ2-2 TRBV11-2 CASSQGLRGPDTGELFF
TRBJ1-5 TRBV7-3 CTSSQTGGSQPQHF
TRBJ2-1 TRBV12-3/TRBV12-4 CASSPTSGRVNEQFF
TRBJ1-2 TRBV5-1 CASSLDLDENYGYTF
TRBJ2-2 TRBV6-5 CASSRGTGGVGELFF
TRBJ1-2 TRBV7-9 CASSTKETAAYYGYTF
TRBJ1-6 TRBV10-3 CAISSPAGGQDSPLHF
TRBJ2-1 TRBV7-9 CASSLGLSRDEQFF
TRBJ2-1 TRBV6-2/TRBV6-3 CASRASGSFEEQFF
TRBJ1-2 TRBV20-1 CSARDMSVYGYTF
TRBJ1-4 TRBV29-1 CSVLQGGNEKLFF
TRBJ2-3 TRBV5-6 CASTGLAGRTDTQYF
TRBJ2-1 TRBV5-1 CASSLETWNEQFF
TRBJ2-5 TRBV6-5 CASSYPQGGGAQYF
TRBJ2-6 TRBV7-9 CASSLLRTGANVLTF
TRBJ2-6 TRBV12-3/TRBV12-4 CASSFGAGANVLTF
TRBJ2-3 TRBV29-1 CSVKGGGTDTQYF
TRBJ1-5 TRBV12-3/TRBV12-4 CASSTRQGVSPQHF
TRBJ2-1 TRBV7-9 CASSFGDPPYNEQFF
TRBJ2-7 TRBV12-5 CASGPPGLYEQYF
TRBJ1-5 TRBV6-6 CASSYERGTSQPQHF
- TRBV2 CASSENHSGGRSYEQYF
TRBJ2-1 TRBV5-1 CASTPSGAAYSYNEQFF